The 8 T cell receptor beta chains presented below share a single source sample, sequenced in a study of identical twins. TCRdb analysed the 5' RACE reads with MiXCR anew, one entry per CDR3 protein. The sample holds roughly 720,000 distinct CDR3 sequences, around a sixth seen once. These data were likewise used in another study, on T cells expressing NK-cell markers.

Material: PBMCs. These receptors came from a woman in her late teens or twenties in good health.

This clonotype was detected only a few times. This chain links TRBV7-9 with TRBJ2-1; 7 bases fit TRBD1. Germline trimming cut 1 base from V and 8 bases from J; bases unmatched to any gene: 8. The CDR3 spans 15 residues. Germline CDR1 SEHNR, CDR2 FQNEAQ (reference sequence). The CDR3 protein is CASSLGGGPMDEQFF. CDR3 DNA sequence: TGTGCCAGCAGCTTAGGAGGGGGCCCTATGGATGAGCAGTTCTTC.

The chain combines TRBV9 with TRBJ2-1; D is undetermined. The V gene's germline CDR1 is SGDLS and CDR2 YYNGEE. The CDR3 covers 18 residues. With 3 bases removed from V and 0 bases from J, the gap between germline ends came to 19 bases. The CDR3 region has the DNA TGTGCCAGCAGCGCCCGAGCTGTCGGATTCCTCTCCTACAATGAGCAGTTCTTC. Its translation is CASSARAVGFLSYNEQFF.

The CDR3 bases are TGTGCCAGCAGCTTTGGGTTGAGGCCGGGTGAGCAGTTCTTC. Translation gives CASSFGLRPGEQFF. This chain uses TRBV7-2 with TRBJ2-1; D not certain. Trimming stripped 3 bases from V and 9 bases from J, with 15 bases between. Germline loops: CDR1 SGHTA, CDR2 FQGNSA. The CDR3 length is 14 residues.

This rearrangement joins TRBV6-5 to TRBJ2-1; the match to TRBD2 covers 7 bases. The CDR3 has 14 amino acids. Germline CDR1 and CDR2: MNHEY and SVGAGI. Trimming took 10 bases from V and 5 from J; bases not matched to a gene: 11. For the CDR3, the DNA is TGTGCCACCAGATACAGACTAGCCCACAATGAGCAGTTCTTC. It yields the protein CATRYRLAHNEQFF.

The V gene is TRBV20-1, the J gene TRBJ1-5; D gene ambiguous. The length of the CDR3 is 9 residues. Germline assignment: CDR1 DFQATT and CDR2 SNEGSKA (reference sequence). Between the trimmed V and J ends, which lost 6 bases and 7 bases, there was a span of 4 bases. In DNA, the CDR3 is TGCAGTGCGGACCAGCCCCAGCATTTT. This gives the protein CSADQPQHF.

The chain employs TRBV5-1 and TRBJ2-1, with TRBD2 matching 11 bases. The CDR3 length is 18 residues. Looked up from germline, CDR1 is SGHRS and CDR2 is YFSETQ. With V trimmed by 4 bases and J by 0 bases, 9 bases remained unmatched. CDR3 nucleotide sequence: TGCGCCAGCAGCATTATGGTGACTAGCGGGACCTCCTACAATGAGCAGTTCTTC. Its protein product is CASSIMVTSGTSYNEQFF.

The chain employs TRBV7-8 and TRBJ2-7; 7 nucleotides line up with TRBD1. The V gene end was trimmed by 6 bases and the J gene end by 6 bases; junction bases not matched to a gene: 2. This CDR3 has 11 amino acids. Per the germline V gene, CDR1 is SGHVS and CDR2 is FQNEAQ. The CDR3 here is CASRAGGEQYF. CDR3 nucleotide sequence: TGTGCCAGCAGAGCAGGGGGCGAGCAGTACTTC.

The CDR3 here is CASSPRGAGADTQYF. The DNA for the CDR3 is TGTGCCAGCAGCCCCCGGGGAGCGGGAGCAGATACGCAGTATTTT. The chain couples TRBV7-9 to TRBJ2-3, with 8 positions matching TRBD2. CDR3 length: 15 residues. Germline CDR1 SEHNR, CDR2 FQNEAQ (reference sequence). Germline trimming cut 5 bases from V and 4 bases from J; bases unmatched to any gene: 8.